The clone carrying this T cell receptor beta chain appeared many times. This record comes from a study of patients and donors after allogeneic stem cell transplantation. TCRdb processed the RT-PCR reads anew with MiXCR; each CDR3 protein has one entry. The table shows 920,000 or so distinct CDR3 sequences, with roughly 18% occurring only once. Trimming cost V 1 base and J 4 bases, with 7 bases left between them. Germline V CDR1 and CDR2: LNHNV, YYDKDF (reference sequence). The CDR3 has 14 amino acids. The specimen sequenced was blood, either unsorted or a sorted T cell fraction (not recorded which). The clonotype comes from a human donor who was either an allogeneic HSCT recipient or a stem cell or donor lymphocyte infusion donor (not recorded which). It is not recorded whose cells these are; they may come from a transplant donor. This sequence joins TRBV15 and TRBJ2-2, with no clear D. Written as DNA, the CDR3 is TGTGCCACCAGCAGAGCTCAGAGCACCGGGGAGCTGTTTTTT. This translates into CATSRAQSTGELFF. Combining the CDR3 with reference TRBV15 and TRBJ2-2 gives the whole variable domain DAMVIQNPRYQVTQFGKPVTLSCSQTLNHNVMYWYQQKSSQAPKLLFHYYDKDFNNEADTPDNFQSRRPNTSFCFLDIRSPGLGDTAMYLCATSRAQSTGELFFGEGSRLTVL.